The entry that follows covers one TCR beta chain sequence. What it recognizes is unknown. These data are taken from a study of cytomegalovirus exposure and HLA in healthy donors. The overall study: It was reported in a later analysis that the approximately 110 validation repertoires used the same platform as the approximately 650 first-cohort repertoires. Study conclusions and caveats: TCR clusters originating in the first cohort tended to co-occur in the roughly 120 validation repertoires, according to a later analysis. TCR sequences were mostly rare, though some public TCRs occurred in many donors. In vitro assays verified that a few CMV-associated chains recognized CMV antigens specifically.

Germline CDR1 is SGHVS and CDR2 is FNYEAQ. Trimming took 0 bases from V and 9 from J, leaving 9 bases between them. This CDR3 is built from 13 residues. Profiled with immunoSEQ multiplex PCR; TCRdb holds only in-frame clones, not every one. The sample includes 150,000 to 200,000 clones, roughly 86% seen only once; the top ten take around 4.4%. The source of this sequence is a man younger than 35 in good health and CMV-seropositive. This chain connects TRBV7-6 to TRBJ2-1, with D perhaps matching TRBD2 (5 bases). The sample taken for sequencing was PBMCs. The chain's CDR3 is CASSLAGAVEQFF. In DNA form, the CDR3 reads TGTGCCAGCAGCTTAGCGGGAGCGGTTGAGCAGTTCTTC.